This TCR beta chain came from a study of CD8 T cells in ankylosing spondylitis. This clonotype occurred many times. The antigen remains unidentified. CDR3 length: 16 amino acids. V gave up 4 bases and J gave up 5 bases; unmatched junction bases: 8. CDR1 is SGHRS and CDR2 is YFSETQ in the germline V gene. Study findings and constraints: Matched synovial fluid from ankylosing spondylitis patients was reported to be enriched for disease-linked clones. Disease-linked clones were CD8+ and relatively rare in peripheral blood.

TCRdb ran MiXCR on the 5' RACE reads and lists one entry per CDR3 protein. The data hold fewer than 250,000 distinct CDR3 sequences, with roughly 10% observed a single time. The TCR sequence derives from a male donor with ankylosing spondylitis or in good health (not recorded which). The sequenced sample consisted of blood, either unsorted or a sorted T cell fraction (not recorded which). The V gene is TRBV5-1, the J gene TRBJ2-1; TRBD2 matches at 11 bases. The CDR3 loop reads CASSPGTSGLNNEQFF. The CDR3 nucleotides read TGCGCCAGCAGCCCTGGGACTAGCGGTTTAAACAATGAGCAGTTCTTC.